A selection of T cell receptor beta chains follows, all from one sample in a study of blood T cell repertoires in COVID-19. The repertoire was sequenced with immunoSEQ multiplex PCR; TCRdb's copy has only in-frame clones and lacks some. This table has about 59,000 clones, around four fifths appearing once. The specimen was peripheral blood. Every receptor here comes from a woman aged 70-85 years with acute or convalescent COVID-19. Both conserved end residues are trimmed from each CDR3.

>TRBV11-2|TRBJ1-5
ASSLGFGQPQH
>TRBV28|TRBJ1-3
ASSPGTGTGNTIY
>TRBV28|TRBJ2-7
ASSLDPQTGEQY
>TRBV3-1/TRBV3-2|TRBJ1-4
ASSPGGFATNEKLF
>TRBV18|TRBJ1-3
ASSPSSGSGNTIY
>TRBV18|TRBJ1-4
ASSPDRGATNEKLF
>TRBV7-9|TRBJ1-2
ASSAPGTEYGYT
>TRBV7-2|TRBJ2-7
ASSLKEGYEQY
>TRBV13|TRBJ2-5
ASRNTGGQETQY
>TRBV28|TRBJ1-2
ASSLYFRTAWSYT
>TRBV11-2|TRBJ2-2
ASSAGLAGATLNTGELF
>TRBV6-6|TRBJ2-6
ATTEVSGANVLT
>TRBV27|TRBJ1-1
ASSLYVGQMNTEAF
>TRBV19|TRBJ1-2
ASSPQGYGYT
>TRBV6-6|TRBJ2-7
ASSFHSGGGPYEQY
>TRBV7-4|TRBJ2-3
ASSLKSGRDYRDTQY
>TRBV27|TRBJ1-5
ASSLNRGGEQPQH
>TRBV6-5|TRBJ1-6
ASGWSGQGDSPLH
>TRBV6-1|TRBJ1-1
ASSEIAGQGDTEAF
>TRBV18|TRBJ2-7
ASSPISAGVDEQY
>TRBV3-1/TRBV3-2|TRBJ2-3
ASSQDGLAGGTSTDTQY
>TRBV5-4|TRBJ2-1
ASSLGLGETRLF
>TRBV9|TRBJ2-7
ASSVVPGGTGEQY
>TRBV3-1/TRBV3-2|TRBJ1-5
ASSRWEGEPQH
>TRBV14|TRBJ2-5
ASSSKPRLAGEKETQY
>TRBV18|TRBJ2-5
ASSRLLELETQY
>TRBV12-2|TRBJ2-1
ASRLGVAGCSESEQF
>TRBV13|TRBJ1-2
ASSLGGRYSTNYGYT
>TRBV7-6|TRBJ1-6
ASSLEAGVPGANNSPLH
>TRBV24-1|TRBJ1-1
ATSDSRQGDTEAF
>TRBV5-4|TRBJ1-4
ASSETGMGVEKLF
>TRBV7-2|TRBJ2-2
ASSPWGRSNTGELF
>TRBV7-9|TRBJ2-7
ASNTKEADSYEQY
>TRBV5-1|TRBJ2-3
ASSLEQGPDTQY
>TRBV28|TRBJ1-2
ASSHRQGRAYGYT
>TRBV11-2|TRBJ1-6
ASSLVHGGGNSPLH
>TRBV27|TRBJ1-2
ASSSYGAKGGEGYT
>TRBV9|TRBJ2-3
ASSRGGANTDTQY
>TRBV19|TRBJ1-2
ASSRYRGLDYGYT
>TRBV28|TRBJ1-1
ANQGMNTEAF
>TRBV9|TRBJ1-1
ASSPRVTGTEAF
>TRBV3-1/TRBV3-2|TRBJ1-1
ASSRYGGTGGTVMNTEAF
>TRBV29-1|TRBJ2-7
SVPDGSSYEQY
>TRBV5-8|TRBJ2-4
ASCPRPISDQDIQY
>TRBV28|TRBJ2-7
ASSVGSPYEQY
>TRBV10-2|TRBJ2-7
ASRGSGGQRVEQY
>TRBV5-5|TRBJ2-6
ASSPGQMNSGANVLT
>TRBV6-2/TRBV6-3|TRBJ1-5
ASSLTGKGQPQH
>TRBV5-1|TRBJ2-5
ASSFGGGTPLETQY
>TRBV5-1|TRBJ2-3
ASSLSRLVCFTDTQY
>TRBV19|TRBJ2-2
ASSTGQTNTGELF
>TRBV29-1|TRBJ1-2
SVGSGTGEDYGYT
>TRBV6-5|TRBJ1-3
ATSSDSGNTIY
>TRBV12-2|TRBJ2-4
ASRPPGSSSGGVNIQY
>TRBV7-3|TRBJ2-5
ASSPTGGGGETQY
>TRBV2|TRBJ1-5
ASSEVPGPNQPQH
>TRBV5-1|TRBJ2-5
ASSSGGLGQETQY